Listed below are T cell receptor beta chains from one sample, sequenced in a study of T cells in Graves' hyperthyroidism and ophthalmopathy. TCRdb processed the multiplex PCR reads anew with MiXCR; each CDR3 protein has one entry. Among fewer than 600,000 distinct CDR3 sequences, around 15% were seen once, and the ten largest hold about 17%. Sequenced input: blood. These receptors came from a woman younger than 35 with Graves' hyperthyroidism. CDR3s include the opening cysteine and the closing phenylalanine or tryptophan. Each record gives: J gene, D gene, V gene, clone size, CDR3 protein, CDR3 DNA. A D gene is named only where the DNA matches it firmly. Clone size, where shown, is once, few, many, or a class for clones that have expanded.

TRBJ1-4 | . | TRBV14 | few | CASSPRPQGRNEKLFF | TGTGCCAGCAGCCCCCGGCCCCAGGGGAGGAATGAAAAACTGTTTTTT
TRBJ1-4 | TRBD1 | TRBV6-1 | many | CASSSPRRQGADEKLFF | TGTGCCAGCAGTTCCCCCCGTCGGCAGGGGGCGGATGAAAAACTGTTTTTT
TRBJ1-2 | TRBD1 | TRBV12-3/TRBV12-4 | many | CASRAPDSQGGGYTF | TGTGCCAGCAGGGCTCCAGACAGTCAGGGGGGTGGCTACACCTTC
TRBJ1-1 | . | TRBV20-1 | . | CSARRKNTEAFF | TGCAGTGCTAGAAGGAAAAACACTGAAGCTTTCTTT
TRBJ2-1 | . | TRBV14 | few | CASSRDYEQFF | TGTGCCAGCAGCCGGGACTATGAGCAGTTCTTC
TRBJ1-5 | . | TRBV11-2 | many | CASSLGGNSNQPQHF | TGTGCCAGCAGCTTAGGCGGGAATAGCAATCAGCCCCAGCATTTT
TRBJ2-1 | TRBD2 | TRBV6-1 | many | CASSYRSGRTDNEQFF | TGTGCCAGCAGTTACAGGAGCGGGAGGACGGACAATGAGCAGTTCTTC
TRBJ2-1 | . | TRBV5-1 | few | CASSLDHGYNEQFF | TGCGCCAGCAGCTTGGACCACGGATACAATGAGCAGTTCTTC
TRBJ1-4 | . | TRBV18 | many | CASSPRDGYNEKLFF | TGTGCCAGCTCTCCAAGGGACGGATATAATGAAAAACTGTTTTTT
TRBJ2-1 | . | TRBV14 | . | CASSPHSGTTRGDNEQFF | TGTGCCAGCAGCCCCCATTCCGGGACTACGAGGGGGGACAATGAGCAGTTCTTC
TRBJ1-5 | . | TRBV9 | . | CASSVGGSNQPQHF | TGTGCCAGCAGCGTAGGGGGTAGCAATCAGCCCCAGCATTTT
TRBJ2-5 | TRBD1 | TRBV10-3 | many | CATSTGVEGETQYF | TGTGCCACCTCAACAGGGGTCGAAGGGGAGACCCAGTACTTC
TRBJ1-5 | . | TRBV7-8 | . | CASSPHRDSSNQPQHF | TGTGCCAGCAGCCCGCACAGGGACTCTAGCAATCAGCCCCAGCATTTT
TRBJ2-2 | TRBD1 | TRBV27 | few | CASSLGPTGTGELFF | TGTGCCAGCAGTTTAGGGCCGACAGGGACCGGGGAGCTGTTTTTT
TRBJ1-1 | . | TRBV12-3/TRBV12-4 | . | CASSYYNRVTEAFF | TGTGCCAGCAGTTACTATAACAGGGTCACTGAAGCTTTCTTT
TRBJ1-6 | . | TRBV12-3/TRBV12-4 | many | CASSSGQRDSPLHF | TGTGCCAGCAGTTCTGGACAGAGGGATTCACCCCTCCACTTT
TRBJ2-1 | . | TRBV11-2 | many | CASSSTLSSYNEQFF | TGTGCCAGCAGCTCGACTCTTAGCTCCTACAATGAGCAGTTCTTC
TRBJ1-5 | TRBD1 | TRBV19 | . | CASSPTGDGSNQPQHF | TGTGCCAGTAGTCCCACAGGGGATGGGAGCAATCAGCCCCAGCATTTT
TRBJ1-1 | . | TRBV5-1 | . | CASSPTQAGDRTEAFF | TGCGCCAGCAGCCCAACCCAGGCGGGGGATAGGACTGAAGCTTTCTTT
TRBJ2-3 | . | TRBV20-1 | few | CSASPQGTDTQYF | TGCAGTGCTTCCCCTCAAGGCACAGATACGCAGTATTTT
TRBJ1-6 | . | TRBV20-1 | . | CSARQGRNSPLHF | TGCAGTGCTAGACAGGGGAGAAATTCACCCCTCCACTTT
TRBJ2-7 | . | TRBV24-1 | . | CATSDQKEEQYF | TGTGCCACCAGTGACCAAAAGGAAGAGCAGTACTTC
TRBJ2-3 | . | TRBV11-1 | many | CASSPTGFDTQYF | TGTGCCAGCAGCCCCACAGGGTTCGATACGCAGTATTTT
TRBJ2-7 | . | TRBV14 | . | CASSQVDLYEQYF | TGTGCCAGCAGCCAAGTGGATTTATACGAGCAGTACTTC
TRBJ1-2 | . | TRBV19 | . | CASSITGEQLYGYTF | TGTGCCAGTAGTATAACCGGGGAACAGCTCTATGGCTACACCTTC
TRBJ2-7 | TRBD2 | TRBV10-3 | many | CAISGTPAGAPYEQYF | TGTGCCATCAGTGGGACCCCAGCGGGAGCTCCCTACGAGCAGTACTTC
TRBJ2-2 | TRBD1 | TRBV9 | few | CASSVTGASGELFF | TGTGCCAGCAGCGTAACAGGGGCCAGCGGGGAGCTGTTTTTT
TRBJ2-7 | TRBD2 | TRBV3-1 | . | CASSQDLPSVAGVRYEQYF | TGTGCCAGCAGCCAAGATCTGCCCTCGGTAGCGGGAGTGCGATACGAGCAGTACTTC
TRBJ2-1 | TRBD1 | TRBV24-1 | . | CATSDPGQADNEQFF | TGTGCCACCAGTGACCCCGGACAGGCTGACAATGAGCAGTTCTTC
TRBJ1-1 | . | TRBV5-6 | many | CASSLLRGDTEAFF | TGTGCCAGCAGCTTGCTAAGAGGGGACACTGAAGCTTTCTTT
TRBJ1-6 | . | TRBV7-9 | many | CASSYRDKTLHF | TGTGCCAGCAGCTACCGGGACAAGACCCTCCACTTT
TRBJ2-5 | . | TRBV6-1 | . | CASSELGIQETQYF | TGTGCCAGCAGTGAATTGGGGATCCAAGAGACCCAGTACTTC
TRBJ1-1 | . | TRBV30 | many | CAWGLQGLTEAFF | TGTGCCTGGGGGCTTCAGGGGCTCACTGAAGCTTTCTTT
TRBJ2-3 | . | TRBV12-3/TRBV12-4 | many | CASSPSSDTQYF | TGTGCCAGCAGTCCTTCATCAGATACGCAGTATTTT
TRBJ2-3 | . | TRBV30 | . | CAWSGKGWDTQYF | TGTGCCTGGAGTGGCAAGGGGTGGGATACGCAGTATTTT
TRBJ2-7 | TRBD2 | TRBV20-1 | few | CSARTDSSGRAYEQYF | TGCAGTGCTAGAACAGACTCTAGCGGGAGGGCCTACGAGCAGTACTTC
TRBJ1-5 | . | TRBV6-5 | few | CASSYVLYGYSNQPQHF | TGTGCCAGCAGTTATGTCCTTTACGGCTATAGCAATCAGCCCCAGCATTTT
TRBJ1-5 | TRBD1 | TRBV7-9 | few | CATRTGNQPQHF | TGTGCCACCCGGACAGGGAACCAGCCCCAGCATTTT
TRBJ1-3 | . | TRBV4-1 | . | CASSQLPSLGLGNTIYF | TGCGCCAGCAGCCAATTACCTTCTCTGGGCCTTGGAAACACCATATATTTT
TRBJ2-2 | TRBD2 | TRBV20-1 | . | CSARDILAGVPGELFF | TGCAGTGCTAGAGATATACTAGCGGGAGTACCCGGGGAGCTGTTTTTT
TRBJ1-2 | . | TRBV20-1 | many | CSARDLGYGYTF | TGCAGTGCTAGAGATTTAGGTTATGGCTACACCTTC
TRBJ1-5 | TRBD1 | TRBV24-1 | many | CATSDRTGTGQPQHF | TGTGCCACCAGTGACCGTACAGGGACAGGACAGCCCCAGCATTTT
TRBJ2-4 | TRBD2 | TRBV6-1 | few | CASRPLRLAGAEDIQYF | TGTGCCAGCAGGCCTCTTCGACTAGCGGGAGCGGAGGACATTCAGTACTTC
TRBJ1-2 | . | TRBV13 | many | CASSRVSASLYGYTF | TGTGCCAGCAGCCGTGTCAGCGCCTCCCTCTATGGCTACACCTTC
TRBJ2-4 | . | TRBV10-2 | . | CASIGGLAKNIQYF | TGCGCCAGCATAGGGGGGCTAGCCAAAAACATTCAGTACTTC
TRBJ1-3 | . | TRBV27 | many | CASSSRTERTTIYF | TGTGCCAGCAGTTCCCGGACAGAGAGGACGACCATATATTTT
TRBJ2-4 | . | TRBV19 | . | CASIPGGSNIQYF | TGTGCCAGTATTCCGGGGGGCTCAAACATTCAGTACTTC
TRBJ2-1 | TRBD2 | TRBV20-1 | many | CSAQPGLAGYNEQFF | TGCAGTGCTCAGCCTGGACTAGCGGGCTACAATGAGCAGTTCTTC
TRBJ2-1 | TRBD2 | TRBV5-4 | . | CASGGGTSGAKGFF | TGTGCCAGCGGAGGGGGGACTAGCGGGGCTAAGGGGTTCTTC
TRBJ2-1 | . | TRBV18 | many | CASSGMGNEQFF | TGTGCCAGCTCAGGTATGGGGAATGAGCAGTTCTTC
TRBJ2-6 | TRBD1 | TRBV19 | . | CASRGQGSNSGANVLTF | TGTGCCAGTAGGGGACAGGGGTCCAACTCTGGGGCCAACGTCCTGACTTTC
TRBJ1-5 | . | TRBV19 | many | CASKAGGGNQPQHF | TGTGCCAGTAAGGCAGGCGGTGGCAATCAGCCCCAGCATTTT
TRBJ1-2 | . | TRBV7-9 | . | CASGLWEHGYTF | TGTGCCAGCGGCTTATGGGAGCATGGCTACACCTTC
TRBJ2-3 | . | TRBV3-1 | few | CASSQLARRDTQYF | TGTGCCAGCAGCCAACTAGCGCGACGGGATACGCAGTATTTT